Listed below are T cell receptor beta chains from one sample, sequenced in a study of beta chain features in type 1 diabetes. Sequencing was performed with immunoSEQ multiplex PCR; in TCRdb, only in-frame clones are kept and a portion is missing. The sample includes about 160,000 clones, about 9.4% seen only once; the top ten take roughly 0.5%. Sequenced sample: central memory CD4+ T cells from blood. Every receptor here comes from a man aged 30 to 39 with type 1 diabetes. The CDR3 runs from the conserved cysteine through the conserved F or W. The D gene is left open where the match is weak. The listing skips clone size in some rows; elsewhere it reads once, few, many or a size class.

J: TRBJ1-5; V: TRBV7-9; size: few; D: -; DNA: TGTGCCAGCAGCCCGCTTCGGGGAAGTCAGCCCCAGCATTTT; CDR3: CASSPLRGSQPQHF
J: TRBJ2-7; V: TRBV7-8; size: -; D: TRBD2; DNA: TGTGCCAGCAGCCCCGCCCCCGGGAGGCCCAACGAGCAGTACTTC; CDR3: CASSPAPGRPNEQYF
J: TRBJ2-7; V: TRBV29-1; size: -; D: -; DNA: TGCAGCGTCGCACAGGGCGATGTCTACGAGCAGTACTTC; CDR3: CSVAQGDVYEQYF
J: TRBJ2-7; V: TRBV6-5; size: few; D: -; DNA: TGTGCCAGCAGCGGGCGGGGCAGAACATACGAGCAGTACTTC; CDR3: CASSGRGRTYEQYF
J: TRBJ2-5; V: TRBV4-2; size: -; D: -; DNA: TGTGCCAGCAGCCGGACTACTAACGACCAAGAGACCCAGTACTTC; CDR3: CASSRTTNDQETQYF
J: TRBJ2-7; V: TRBV11-3; size: few; D: -; DNA: TGTGCCAGCAGCTTACGTAGCGATCCGATCTACGAGCAGTACTTC; CDR3: CASSLRSDPIYEQYF
J: TRBJ2-7; V: TRBV14; size: few; D: -; DNA: TGTGCCAGCAGCCCCGCACCCTACTACGAGCAGTACTTC; CDR3: CASSPAPYYEQYF
J: TRBJ1-4; V: TRBV9; size: -; D: -; DNA: TGTGCCAGCAGCGTCCTCCGGGACACCACTGAAAAACTGTTTTTT; CDR3: CASSVLRDTTEKLFF
J: TRBJ2-7; V: TRBV15; size: few; D: TRBD2; DNA: TGTGCCACCAGCAGAGAAGCTAGCGGGAGCTCCTACGAGCAGTACTTC; CDR3: CATSREASGSSYEQYF
J: TRBJ1-5; V: TRBV5-1; size: few; D: -; DNA: TGCGCCAGCAGCTACTCCCCAGGGGATATTAGCAATCAGCCCCAGCATTTT; CDR3: CASSYSPGDISNQPQHF
J: TRBJ2-2; V: TRBV29-1; size: -; D: TRBD2; DNA: TGCAGCGTTGAGGGGACTAGCGGGAAGACCGGGGAGCTGTTTTTT; CDR3: CSVEGTSGKTGELFF
J: TRBJ2-5; V: TRBV7-9; size: -; D: TRBD1; DNA: TGTGCCAGCAGCGCCGGGACAGGAGAACACCAAGAGACCCAGTACTTC; CDR3: CASSAGTGEHQETQYF
J: TRBJ2-7; V: TRBV28; size: few; D: -; DNA: TGTGCCAGCAATGGAGGGCCTGGGCGGGACGAGCAGTACTTC; CDR3: CASNGGPGRDEQYF
J: TRBJ2-2; V: TRBV30; size: few; D: TRBD2; DNA: TGTGCCTGGAACGGCGGGAGGTTTACGTACACCGGGGAGCTGTTTTTT; CDR3: CAWNGGRFTYTGELFF
J: TRBJ1-5; V: TRBV2; size: few; D: TRBD1; DNA: TGTGCCAGCAGGTCGGGACAGGCTAGCAATCAGCCCCAGCATTTT; CDR3: CASRSGQASNQPQHF
J: TRBJ2-7; V: TRBV28; size: -; D: TRBD1; DNA: TGTGCCAGCAGTCGCCGACAGGGGAAGTCCAAGCAGTACTTC; CDR3: CASSRRQGKSKQYF
J: TRBJ2-1; V: TRBV7-9; size: -; D: -; DNA: TGTGCCAGCAGCTTAGCTGCCGGGAGCTCCTACAATGAGCAGTTCTTC; CDR3: CASSLAAGSSYNEQFF
J: TRBJ2-1; V: TRBV11-2; size: -; D: TRBD2; DNA: TGTGCCAGCAGCGCTACTCCAACTAGCGGGGGATACAATGAGCAGTTCTTC; CDR3: CASSATPTSGGYNEQFF
J: TRBJ2-1; V: TRBV7-3; size: -; D: -; DNA: TGTGCCAGCAGCTTAGGCGGGAAGCACGAGCAGTTCTTC; CDR3: CASSLGGKHEQFF
J: TRBJ2-5; V: TRBV6-1; size: few; D: -; DNA: TGTGCCAGTAAGAGGGCCGACCAAGAGACCCAGTACTTC; CDR3: CASKRADQETQYF
J: TRBJ1-2; V: TRBV30; size: few; D: -; DNA: TGTGCCTGGGAACCGGGTTTTTATGGCTACACCTTC; CDR3: CAWEPGFYGYTF
J: TRBJ2-1; V: TRBV12-5; size: -; D: -; DNA: TGTGCTAGTGGTTTGCGCAATGAGCAGTTCTTC; CDR3: CASGLRNEQFF
J: TRBJ2-1; V: TRBV7-3; size: -; D: -; DNA: TGTGCCAGCAGCCCTGAAGGAGGACTACCCGACAATGAGCAGTTCTTC; CDR3: CASSPEGGLPDNEQFF
J: TRBJ1-2; V: TRBV7-9; size: few; D: -; DNA: TGTGCCAGCAGCGGCCCACGAAACTATGGCTACACCTTC; CDR3: CASSGPRNYGYTF
J: TRBJ2-4; V: TRBV30; size: -; D: TRBD2; DNA: TGTGCCTGGTCAGACCTAGCGGCCCTAGCCAAAAACATTCAGTACTTC; CDR3: CAWSDLAALAKNIQYF
J: TRBJ1-2; V: TRBV2; size: few; D: -; DNA: TGTGCCAGCAGGAGGGACACCAACTATGGCTACACCTTC; CDR3: CASRRDTNYGYTF
J: TRBJ1-2; V: TRBV30; size: -; D: TRBD1; DNA: TGTGCCTGGAGCCTCAACCTACAGGGGGCGTATGGCTACACCTTC; CDR3: CAWSLNLQGAYGYTF
J: TRBJ2-7; V: TRBV15; size: -; D: TRBD2; DNA: TGTGCCACCAGCAGAGGGACTAGCGGAGTCTCCTACGAGCAGTACTTC; CDR3: CATSRGTSGVSYEQYF
J: TRBJ2-1; V: TRBV5-1; size: -; D: TRBD1; DNA: TGCGCCAGCAGCGGAACAGGGGTTCCCGGGAATGAGCAGTTCTTC; CDR3: CASSGTGVPGNEQFF
J: TRBJ2-6; V: TRBV7-9; size: -; D: -; DNA: TGTGCCAGCAGCATTTACAGCTCTGGGGCCAACGTCCTGACTTTC; CDR3: CASSIYSSGANVLTF
J: TRBJ1-1; V: TRBV7-8; size: few; D: TRBD1; DNA: TGTGCCAGCAGCGCCGGACAGGGGAACACTGAAGCTTTCTTT; CDR3: CASSAGQGNTEAFF
J: TRBJ2-7; V: TRBV7-8; size: many; D: -; DNA: TGTGCCAGCAGCTCGACCGGACAGTCCTACGAGCAGTACTTC; CDR3: CASSSTGQSYEQYF
J: TRBJ2-1; V: TRBV5-1; size: few; D: -; DNA: TGCGCCAGCAGCTTGGGTGCAGATTTGAACTACAATGAGCAGTTCTTC; CDR3: CASSLGADLNYNEQFF
J: TRBJ2-2; V: TRBV28; size: -; D: -; DNA: TGTGCCAGCAGAAACACGAACACCGGGGAGCTGTTTTTT; CDR3: CASRNTNTGELFF
J: TRBJ2-7; V: TRBV5-4; size: -; D: -; DNA: TGTGCCAGCAGCTACTCCTCCGGGGGAGCTTACGAGCAGTACTTC; CDR3: CASSYSSGGAYEQYF
J: TRBJ2-1; V: TRBV29-1; size: -; D: TRBD1; DNA: TGCAGCGTCGCTGGCTCCATCCGGGACAGGGGAGGTAGTGAGCAGTTCTTC; CDR3: CSVAGSIRDRGGSEQFF
J: TRBJ2-3; V: TRBV5-1; size: few; D: -; DNA: TGCGCCAGCAGCTTGGGAGGGATCACAGATACGCAGTATTTT; CDR3: CASSLGGITDTQYF
J: TRBJ1-1; V: TRBV5-1; size: -; D: -; DNA: TGCGCCAGCAGCGACTTCACTGAAGCTTTCTTT; CDR3: CASSDFTEAFF
J: TRBJ2-7; V: TRBV10-3; size: -; D: -; DNA: TGTGCCATCAGTGGTAACAGGGAAGGCGAGCAGTACTTC; CDR3: CAISGNREGEQYF
J: TRBJ2-3; V: TRBV13; size: -; D: -; DNA: TGTGCCAGCAGCCCCCAGCGGAGTAGCACAGATACGCAGTATTTT; CDR3: CASSPQRSSTDTQYF
J: TRBJ2-7; V: TRBV28; size: -; D: -; DNA: TGTGCCAGCAGCCTTCGGGGCGAGCAGTACTTC; CDR3: CASSLRGEQYF
J: TRBJ2-3; V: TRBV2; size: -; D: TRBD1; DNA: TGTGCCAGCAGTGGACAGGGGGCGAGGACAGATACGCAGTATTTT; CDR3: CASSGQGARTDTQYF
J: TRBJ2-3; V: TRBV4-1; size: -; D: -; DNA: TGCGCCAGCAAGGGACAAAGTTTTCAGGATACGCAGTATTTT; CDR3: CASKGQSFQDTQYF
J: TRBJ2-1; V: TRBV28; size: -; D: TRBD2; DNA: TGTGCCAGCAGTGTGACTAGCGGGAGACCACGGCAGTTCTTC; CDR3: CASSVTSGRPRQFF
J: TRBJ2-1; V: TRBV5-6; size: -; D: -; DNA: TGTGCCAGCAGTCTGAACGGGATAATGACCTACAATGAGCAGTTCTTC; CDR3: CASSLNGIMTYNEQFF
J: TRBJ2-3; V: TRBV27; size: few; D: TRBD2; DNA: TGTGCCAGCGGGGGTGGGACTACCCCAGATACGCAGTATTTT; CDR3: CASGGGTTPDTQYF
J: TRBJ2-3; V: TRBV18; size: -; D: -; DNA: TGTGCCAGCACAGAGAACAGGGCTAGCACAGATACGCAGTATTTT; CDR3: CASTENRASTDTQYF
J: TRBJ1-1; V: TRBV6-6; size: few; D: TRBD1; DNA: TGTGCCAGCACCGACAGGGAAAAACTGAACACTGAAGCTTTCTTT; CDR3: CASTDREKLNTEAFF
J: TRBJ2-3; V: TRBV7-9; size: -; D: -; DNA: TGTGCCAGCAGCTTTCAGGGTGCAGATACGCAGTATTTT; CDR3: CASSFQGADTQYF
J: TRBJ2-1; V: TRBV4-2; size: few; D: TRBD2; DNA: TGTGCCAGCAGCCAAGGATTTAGCGGGAGTGGCTATGAGCAGTTCTTC; CDR3: CASSQGFSGSGYEQFF
J: TRBJ2-3; V: TRBV7-9; size: -; D: TRBD2; DNA: TGTGCCAGCAGCTTTGGACTAGCGGGGGTCACAGATACGCAGTATTTT; CDR3: CASSFGLAGVTDTQYF
J: TRBJ2-7; V: TRBV6-5; size: -; D: -; DNA: TGTGCCAGCAGTTACTCGAGGCCCGGACTCAGGTACGAGCAGTACTTC; CDR3: CASSYSRPGLRYEQYF
J: TRBJ2-1; V: TRBV11-2; size: -; D: TRBD2; DNA: TGTGCCAGCAGCTTGCGGGAGGGTGAGCAGTTCTTC; CDR3: CASSLREGEQFF
J: TRBJ2-7; V: TRBV7-9; size: -; D: -; DNA: TGTGCCAGCAGCTTATCACTCCTTTACGAGCAGTACTTC; CDR3: CASSLSLLYEQYF
J: TRBJ2-3; V: TRBV2; size: few; D: -; DNA: TGTGCCAGCAGTGTTGGACAGCGCACAGATACGCAGTATTTT; CDR3: CASSVGQRTDTQYF
J: TRBJ2-2; V: TRBV19; size: few; D: -; DNA: TGTGCCAGTAGTAGGTCAGCGCATGGCGGGGAGCTGTTTTTT; CDR3: CASSRSAHGGELFF
J: TRBJ1-1; V: TRBV7-8; size: -; D: -; DNA: TGTGCCAGCAGCCATAATGAGGCCGAAGCTTTCTTT; CDR3: CASSHNEAEAFF
J: TRBJ1-1; V: TRBV15; size: few; D: -; DNA: TGTGCCACCAGCAGAGATCTAGACAGACTGAACACTGAAGCTTTCTTT; CDR3: CATSRDLDRLNTEAFF
J: TRBJ2-1; V: TRBV14; size: few; D: TRBD1; DNA: TGTGCCAGCAGCCAAGCGGGACAGGGCTACAATGAGCAGTTCTTC; CDR3: CASSQAGQGYNEQFF
J: TRBJ2-1; V: TRBV7-2; size: few; D: TRBD2; DNA: TGTGCCAGCAGCTTAACCGGTGGGACTAGCGGGAGGGGAAATGAGCAGTTCTTC; CDR3: CASSLTGGTSGRGNEQFF